The 29 T cell receptor beta chains presented below share a single source sample, sequenced in a study of CD4 T cells in relation to SARS-CoV-2 and coronaviruses. For these receptors, no antigen is known. Profiling relied on immunoSEQ multiplex PCR, and the TCRdb table lists in-frame clones only, not all of them. The sample has more than 35,000 clones, over 70% seen once; the top ten hold approximately 2.8%. Sample: memory CD4+ T cells from PBMCs, cultured in vitro. These receptor sequences come from an adult with COVID-19.

V and J are TRBV11-2 and TRBJ2-3; TRBD2 matches 10 bases. Germline V gene sequence: CDR1 SGHAT, CDR2 FQNNGV. The CDR3 is 15 amino acids. V was clipped by 0 bases and J by 3 bases; unmatched bases: 0. CDR3 residues: CASSLELAGTDTQYF. Here the CDR3 DNA reads TGTGCCAGCAGCTTAGAACTAGCGGGGACAGATACGCAGTATTTT. Combining the CDR3 with reference TRBV11-2 and TRBJ2-3 gives the whole variable domain EAGVAQSPRYKIIEKRQSVAFWCNPISGHATLYWYQQILGQGPKLLIQFQNNGVVDDSQLPKDRFSAERLKGVDSTLKIQPAKLEDSAVYLCASSLELAGTDTQYFGPGTRLTVL.

The rearrangement joins TRBV27 to TRBJ2-1, with D perhaps TRBD1 (6 bases). V was trimmed by 3 bases and J by 7 bases, leaving 13 bases between them. The germline V gene encodes CDR1 MNHEY and CDR2 SMNVEV (reference sequence). The CDR3 sequence is 14 residues long. CDR3 nucleotides: TGTGCCAGCAGTTTGGGGGCTTGGGGGAATGAGCAGTTCTTC. It is translated as CASSLGAWGNEQFF.

V is TRBV28 and J is TRBJ2-7; 8 positions match TRBD1. Trimming cost V 5 bases and J 4 bases; bases outside gene matches: 7. Germline V lookup: CDR1 MDHEN, CDR2 SYDVKM. The CDR3 totals 14 residues. DNA for the CDR3: TGTGCCAGCAGTCCCCCGGACAGGGCGTACGAGCAGTACTTC. Translated, it gives CASSPPDRAYEQYF.

This clone was recorded only once. The CDR3 loop reads CASSKRERGTQYF. CDR3 coding DNA: TGTGCCAGCTCTAAGCGGGAGAGAGGGACCCAGTACTTC. This chain uses TRBV27 with TRBJ2-5, with 8 bases lining up with TRBD2. Losses at the gene ends were 8 bases for V and 7 bases for J; bases not matched to a gene: 9. The CDR3 is 13 residues long. CDR1 is MNHEY and CDR2 is SMNVEV in the germline V gene (reference sequence).

The chain has TRBV27 and TRBJ1-5; no clear D. The CDR3 runs 13 residues. With 5 bases removed from V and 7 bases from J, the gap between germline ends came to 12 bases. Germline-derived CDR1 and CDR2 are MNHEY and SMNVEV (reference sequence). The chain's CDR3 is CASSVGLEQPQHF. The CDR3 bases are TGTGCCAGCAGTGTGGGTCTCGAGCAGCCCCAGCATTTT.

This chain uses TRBV6-1 with TRBJ1-2; D remains unclear. V lost 1 base to trimming and J lost 7 bases, with 13 bases between them. Germline CDR1 reads MNHNS; CDR2 reads SASEGT. This CDR3 contains 14 residues. CDR3 protein: CASSEVGASVGYTF. The DNA of the CDR3 is TGTGCCAGCAGTGAAGTCGGTGCATCCGTTGGCTACACCTTC.

The chain uses TRBV7-3 and TRBJ2-2; 9 bases align to TRBD1. Germline-derived CDR1 and CDR2 are SGHTA and FQGTGA. The CDR3 has 15 amino acids. The ends lost 5 bases at V and 6 bases at J; junction bases unmatched: 7. The DNA for the CDR3 is TGTGCCAGCAGCGAGGACAGGGGAGGGTCCGGGGAGCTGTTTTTT. Translation gives CASSEDRGGSGELFF.

A remark on this clone: Distinct nucleotide sequences in the sample also encode this CDR3. The J gene is TRBJ2-1, the V gene TRBV6-4, with 14 positions matching TRBD2. CDR1 is MRHNA, CDR2 SNTAGT, per germline. V was clipped by 4 bases and J by 7 bases; unmatched bases: 0. The CDR3 is 14 residues long. The CDR3 nucleotides read TGTGCCAGCAGTGGACTAGCGGGAGGGAATGAGCAGTTCTTC. It encodes CASSGLAGGNEQFF.

The chain recombines TRBV21-1 with TRBJ2-7; the table's D gene call, TRBD2, was not cross checked with the DNA. TRBV21-1 is shown as a pseudogene. The CDR3 runs to 15 residues. The CDR3 nucleotides read TGTGCCAGCAGCAAAGCTAGCGGGAGCTCCTACGAGCAGTACTTC. Its translation is CASSKASGSSYEQYF.

This clone was counted once. This chain joins TRBV5-1 and TRBJ1-2, with 7 bases that match TRBD1. Looked up from germline, CDR1 is SGHRS and CDR2 is YFSETQ. This CDR3 spans 15 amino acids. The junction had 2 bases not matched to a gene; V was cut back by 0 bases and J by 0 bases. The CDR3 loop reads CASSLDGTANYGYTF. As DNA, the CDR3 is TGCGCCAGCAGCTTGGATGGGACAGCTAACTATGGCTACACCTTC.

This chain uses TRBV4-2 with TRBJ2-1, with D perhaps given as TRBD1 or TRBD2 (5 bases each). V was cut by 0 bases and J by 9 bases, with 12 bases left in between. The CDR3 length is 14 residues. The germline CDR1 and CDR2 sequences are LGHNA and YNFKEQ. The CDR3 DNA follows: TGTGCCAGCAGCCAAGACGTCAGGGCGGGTGAGCAGTTCTTC. Translated, it gives CASSQDVRAGEQFF.

The rearrangement joins TRBV6-5 to TRBJ1-2; D gene uncertain. Germline V gives CDR1 MNHEY, CDR2 SVGAGI. The CDR3 runs to 11 residues. V was cut by 8 bases and J by 11 bases, with 15 bases left in between. CDR3: CASWAERAYTF. CDR3 sequence (DNA): TGTGCCAGCTGGGCGGAGCGGGCATACACCTTC.

In its sample, this clone was seen a few times. This chain connects TRBV7-2 to TRBJ1-5, with TRBD1 as a possible D gene (6 bases). From germline, CDR1 is SGHTA and CDR2 FQGNSA. Trimming removed 5 bases at V and 7 bases at J, with 15 bases between. The CDR3 has 14 residues. The CDR3 is CASSANRDQQPQHF. For the CDR3, the DNA is TGTGCCAGCAGCGCCAACAGGGATCAACAGCCCCAGCATTTT.

Here the CDR3 reads CASSPRRGYEQYF. Here the CDR3 DNA reads TGTGCCAGCAGTCCCCGAAGGGGGTACGAGCAGTACTTC. This chain joins TRBV11-1 and TRBJ2-7, with D possibly matching TRBD1 (6 bases). Trimming pared 6 bases from V and 4 bases from J, leaving 13 bases between. Germline CDR1 reads SGHAT; CDR2 reads FQDESV (reference sequence). The CDR3 contains 13 residues.

This clone was observed a handful of times. This sequence joins TRBV27 and TRBJ2-7; TRBD1 agrees at 10 bases. The CDR3 has 15 amino acids. Germline V gives CDR1 MNHEY, CDR2 SMNVEV (reference sequence). V was clipped by 5 bases and J by 5 bases; unmatched bases: 9. CDR3 nucleotides: TGTGCCAGCAGTGGTCGACAGGGGGCCTCTGACGAGCAGTACTTC. It yields the protein CASSGRQGASDEQYF.

The chain joins TRBV6-4 to TRBJ1-5, with 8 bases matching TRBD1. CDR1 MRHNA and CDR2 SNTAGT come from the germline V gene. This CDR3 region has 13 residues. With 5 bases clipped from V and 4 bases from J, the junction kept 1 base outside the gene matches. CDR3 nucleotide sequence: TGTGCCAGCAGTCAGGGGGCGAATCAGCCCCAGCATTTT. Protein product: CASSQGANQPQHF.

This sequence joins TRBV9 and TRBJ2-3; D is unresolved. The germline V gene encodes CDR1 SGDLS and CDR2 YYNGEE. The CDR3 has 16 residues. Trimming left V 0 bases short and J 0 bases short, with 11 bases between. The CDR3 reads CASSVEVGTSTDTQYF. The CDR3, as DNA: TGTGCCAGCAGCGTAGAGGTCGGTACTAGCACAGATACGCAGTATTTT.

The V call is TRBV19, the J call TRBJ2-1; the match to TRBD1 covers 10 bases. This CDR3 is built from 16 residues. Germline CDR1 is LNHDA and CDR2 is SQIVND (reference sequence). Trimming cost V 7 bases and J 8 bases; bases outside gene matches: 14. The CDR3 nucleotides are TGTGCCAGTACCCCCCGCGACAGGGGGCGAAAGCATGAGCAGTTCTTC. Its protein is CASTPRDRGRKHEQFF.

The genes are TRBV6-5 and TRBJ2-7; 8 nucleotides align to TRBD1. Germline CDR1 reads MNHEY; CDR2 reads SVGAGI. With V trimmed by 6 bases and J by 4 bases, 8 bases remained unmatched. The CDR3 extends over 14 amino acids. This CDR3 reads CASRPGQGSYEQYF. The CDR3 nucleotides are TGTGCCAGCAGGCCTGGACAGGGTTCGTACGAGCAGTACTTC.

The gene calls are TRBV7-3 and TRBJ2-1; 9 positions agree with TRBD2. The CDR3 contains 13 residues. CDR1 is SGHTA and CDR2 is FQGTGA in the germline V gene. The junction had 2 bases not matched to a gene; V was cut back by 2 bases and J by 9 bases. Here the CDR3 DNA reads TGTGCCAGCAGCTTAGGGCGGGAGGGTGAGCAGTTCTTC. Translating it yields CASSLGREGEQFF.

This rearrangement joins TRBV28 to TRBJ2-7; D remains ambiguous. The V end lost 2 bases, the J end lost 0 bases, and 11 bases lay between the germline ends. Germline V gene sequence: CDR1 MDHEN, CDR2 SYDVKM. This CDR3 contains 15 residues. The CDR3 is CASSLHRRSSYEQYF. DNA for the CDR3: TGTGCCAGCAGTTTACACCGTCGGTCCTCCTACGAGCAGTACTTC. Drawing the rest from reference TRBV28 and TRBJ2-7, the complete variable domain is DVKVTQSSRYLVKRTGEKVFLECVQDMDHENMFWYRQDPGLGLRLIYFSYDVKMKEKGDIPEGYSVSREKKERFSLILESASTNQTSMYLCASSLHRRSSYEQYFGPGTRLTVT.

This clone occurred a few times. The CDR3 DNA is TGTGCCAGCAGCCGGGTTATAGGTGGAGAGAATGAGCAGTTCTTC. Translated: CASSRVIGGENEQFF. The rearrangement links TRBV7-8 to TRBJ2-1, with unresolved D. CDR1 SGHVS and CDR2 FQNEAQ come from the germline V gene. This CDR3 contains 15 residues. The V gene lost 5 bases and the J gene lost 7 bases, with 18 bases spanning the gap. Variable domain in full (rest from reference TRBV7-8 and TRBJ2-1): GAGVSQSPRYKVAKRGQDVALRCDPISGHVSLFWYQQALGQGPEFLTYFQNEAQLDKSGLPSDRFFAERPEGSVSTLKIQRTQQEDSAVYLCASSRVIGGENEQFFGPGTRLTVL.

The CDR3 DNA reads TGTGCCAGCGGGGACCTGAGAACCTACGAGCAGTACTTC. Its protein product is CASGDLRTYEQYF. This chain uses TRBV7-8 with TRBJ2-7; D is possibly TRBD1 or TRBD2 (5 bases each). Trimming left V 8 bases short and J 2 bases short, with 13 bases between. The CDR3 covers 13 residues. Germline CDR1 and CDR2: SGHVS and FQNEAQ.

This chain connects TRBV7-2 to TRBJ2-3; possible D gene TRBD1, 6 bases. Germline V CDR1 and CDR2: SGHTA, FQGNSA. V was shortened by 5 bases and J by 5 bases, with 11 bases between the two germline ends. This CDR3 is built from 13 residues. For the CDR3, the DNA is TGTGCCAGCAGCAGGGGACAAGGAGATACGCAGTATTTT. Its protein product is CASSRGQGDTQYF.

This sequence joins TRBV18 and TRBJ2-4; 7 nucleotides align to TRBD1. This CDR3 region has 15 residues. With 5 bases clipped from V and 9 bases from J, the junction kept 13 bases outside the gene matches. CDR1 is KGHSH and CDR2 is LQKENI in the germline V gene. In nucleotides, the CDR3 is TGTGCCAGCTCAACGACAGGGTTTGGTGGGGGCATTCAGTACTTC. As protein: CASSTTGFGGGIQYF. Using reference TRBV18 and TRBJ2-4 for the parts outside the CDR3, the full variable domain is NAGVMQNPRHLVRRRGQEARLRCSPMKGHSHVYWYRQLPEEGLKFMVYLQKENIIDESGMPKERFSAEFPKEGPSILRIQQVVRGDSAAYFCASSTTGFGGGIQYFGAGTRLSVL.

This clone was counted only a few times. This sequence joins TRBV10-3 and TRBJ2-1, with TRBD2 matching 15 bases. V was pared by 3 bases and J by 12 bases, with 6 bases of the junction left unmatched. This CDR3 contains 15 residues. The germline V gene encodes CDR1 ENHRY and CDR2 SYGVKD. The CDR3 DNA sequence: TGTGCCATCAGTGAACCGGGACTAGCGGGAGGCTGGCAGTTCTTC. Its translation: CAISEPGLAGGWQFF.

The chain uses TRBV6-2 or TRBV6-3 and TRBJ1-2; D is possibly TRBD1 (6 bases). This CDR3 has 15 residues. Trimming pared 6 bases from V and 3 bases from J, leaving 17 bases between. CDR1 and CDR2 from the germline V gene are MNHEY and SVGEGT. The CDR3 region is CASSLTGTPYYGYTF. CDR3 DNA: TGTGCCAGCAGCCTCACCGGGACACCGTACTATGGCTACACCTTC.

Only one count was recorded for this clone. The V and J genes are TRBV9 and TRBJ2-7, with 7 bases identical to TRBD2. J gave up 3 bases and V 0 bases, and 9 bases lay outside the gene matches. CDR3 size: 16 residues. Germline values: CDR1 SGDLS, CDR2 YYNGEE. For the CDR3, the DNA is TGTGCCAGCAGCGTAGCTCCGCAGCGGGAAGTCTACGAGCAGTACTTC. Translated, it gives CASSVAPQREVYEQYF.

This chain connects TRBV27 to TRBJ2-1; 10 bases fit TRBD2. V lost 6 bases, J lost 6 bases, and 14 bases stayed unmatched. Germline V gene sequence: CDR1 MNHEY, CDR2 SMNVEV (reference sequence). This CDR3 has 17 amino acids. The CDR3 is CASRGWGLARHTNEQFF. The CDR3 DNA reads TGTGCCAGCAGGGGTTGGGGACTAGCGAGACACACCAATGAGCAGTTCTTC.